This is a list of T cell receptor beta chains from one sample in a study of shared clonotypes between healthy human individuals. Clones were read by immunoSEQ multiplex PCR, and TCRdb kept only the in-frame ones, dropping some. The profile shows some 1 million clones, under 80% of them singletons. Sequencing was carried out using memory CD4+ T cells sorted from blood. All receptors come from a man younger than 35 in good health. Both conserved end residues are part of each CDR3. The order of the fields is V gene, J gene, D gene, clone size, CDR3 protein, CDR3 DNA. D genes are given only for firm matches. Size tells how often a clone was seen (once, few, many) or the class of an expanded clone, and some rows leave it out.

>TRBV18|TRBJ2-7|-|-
CASSPPSLQGYEQYF
TGTGCCAGCTCCCCCCCGAGCTTGCAGGGCTACGAGCAGTACTTC
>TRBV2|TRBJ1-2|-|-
CASSVQGLANYGYTF
TGTGCCAGCAGCGTCCAGGGGTTAGCTAACTATGGCTACACCTTC
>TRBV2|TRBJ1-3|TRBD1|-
CASSVGEQGYSGNTIYF
TGTGCCAGCAGTGTGGGGGAACAGGGGTATTCTGGAAACACCATATATTTT
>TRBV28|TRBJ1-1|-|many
CASSLNPQGWSTEAFF
TGTGCCAGCAGTTTAAACCCACAGGGTTGGAGCACTGAAGCTTTCTTT
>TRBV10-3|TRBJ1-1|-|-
CAIRDNTEAFF
TGTGCCATCAGAGATAACACTGAAGCTTTCTTT
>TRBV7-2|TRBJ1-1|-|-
CASSQRRAGSAEAFF
TGTGCCAGCAGCCAACGGAGAGCTGGAAGCGCTGAAGCTTTCTTT
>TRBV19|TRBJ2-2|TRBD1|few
CASNPKQGADTGELFF
TGTGCCAGTAACCCTAAACAGGGGGCTGACACCGGGGAGCTGTTTTTT
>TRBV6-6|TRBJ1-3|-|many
CASTPGPSGNTIYF
TGTGCCAGCACTCCGGGCCCCTCTGGAAACACCATATATTTT
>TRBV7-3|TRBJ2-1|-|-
CASSLGLQTYNEQFF
TGTGCCAGCAGCTTAGGCCTGCAAACCTACAATGAGCAGTTCTTC
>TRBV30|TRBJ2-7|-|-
CATTTGWEQYF
TGTGCCACGACGACCGGCTGGGAGCAGTACTTC
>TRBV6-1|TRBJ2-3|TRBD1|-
CASSAGTGSDTQYF
TGTGCCAGCAGTGCCGGGACAGGGTCAGATACGCAGTATTTT
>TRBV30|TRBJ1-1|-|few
CAWRNLLTEAFF
TGTGCCTGGAGGAATCTTCTCACTGAAGCTTTCTTT
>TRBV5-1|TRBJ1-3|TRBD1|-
CASSFWDSPSSGNTIYF
TGCGCCAGCAGCTTTTGGGACAGTCCCAGCTCTGGAAACACCATATATTTT
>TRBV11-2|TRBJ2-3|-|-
CASSLGLDTQYF
TGTGCCAGCAGCTTAGGGCTAGATACGCAGTATTTT
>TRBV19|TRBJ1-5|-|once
CASSTHVDNQPQHF
TGTGCCAGTAGTACGCATGTCGACAATCAGCCCCAGCATTTT
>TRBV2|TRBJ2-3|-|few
CASRGLTDTQYF
TGTGCCAGCAGGGGGCTAACGGATACGCAGTATTTT
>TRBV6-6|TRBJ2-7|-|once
CASRPDSHEQYF
TGTGCCAGCAGACCCGACAGCCACGAGCAGTACTTC
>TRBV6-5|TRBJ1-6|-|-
CASSYTVSRGGSPLHF
TGTGCCAGCAGTTACACCGTTTCGCGCGGAGGGTCACCCCTCCACTTT
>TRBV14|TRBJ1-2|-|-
CASSQDLGANYGYTF
TGTGCCAGCAGCCAAGATCTAGGAGCTAACTATGGCTACACCTTC
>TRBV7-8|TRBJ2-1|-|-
CASSLQSYNEQFF
TGTGCCAGCAGCTTACAGTCCTACAATGAGCAGTTCTTC
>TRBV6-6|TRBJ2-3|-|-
CASRTATSTDTQYF
TGTGCCAGCAGAACGGCAACTAGCACAGATACGCAGTATTTT
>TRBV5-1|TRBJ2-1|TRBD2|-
CASSLGLAGYNEQFF
TGCGCCAGCAGCCTGGGACTAGCGGGGTACAATGAGCAGTTCTTC
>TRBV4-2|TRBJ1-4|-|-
CASSQAGINEKLFF
TGTGCCAGCAGCCAAGCCGGGATCAATGAAAAACTGTTTTTT
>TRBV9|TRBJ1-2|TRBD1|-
CASSPRWTGVGGYTF
TGTGCCAGCAGCCCACGCTGGACAGGGGTAGGAGGCTACACCTTC